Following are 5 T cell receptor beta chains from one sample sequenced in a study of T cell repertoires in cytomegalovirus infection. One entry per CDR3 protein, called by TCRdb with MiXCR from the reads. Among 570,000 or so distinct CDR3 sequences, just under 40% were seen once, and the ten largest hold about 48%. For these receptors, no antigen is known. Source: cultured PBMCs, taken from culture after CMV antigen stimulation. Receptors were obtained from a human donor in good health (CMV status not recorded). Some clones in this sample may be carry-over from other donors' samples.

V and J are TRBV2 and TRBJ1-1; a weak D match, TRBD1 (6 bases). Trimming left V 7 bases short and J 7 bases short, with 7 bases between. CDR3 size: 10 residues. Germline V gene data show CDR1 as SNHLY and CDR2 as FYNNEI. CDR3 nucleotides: TGTGCCAGCACCAGGGGTGAAGCTTTCTTT. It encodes CASTRGEAFF.

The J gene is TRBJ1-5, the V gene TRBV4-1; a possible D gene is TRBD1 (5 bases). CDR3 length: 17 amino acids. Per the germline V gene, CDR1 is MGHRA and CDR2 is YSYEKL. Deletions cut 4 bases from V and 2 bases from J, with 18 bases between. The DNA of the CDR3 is TGCGCCAGCAGCCTGAACGCTGGGGCTCGGGGCAATCAGCCCCAGCATTTT. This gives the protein CASSLNAGARGNQPQHF.

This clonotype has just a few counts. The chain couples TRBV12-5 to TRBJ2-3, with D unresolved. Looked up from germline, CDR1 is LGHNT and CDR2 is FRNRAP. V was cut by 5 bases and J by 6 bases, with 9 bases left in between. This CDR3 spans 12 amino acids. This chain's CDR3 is CASGLNSDTQYF. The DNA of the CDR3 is TGTGCTAGTGGTCTGAACTCCGATACGCAGTATTTT.

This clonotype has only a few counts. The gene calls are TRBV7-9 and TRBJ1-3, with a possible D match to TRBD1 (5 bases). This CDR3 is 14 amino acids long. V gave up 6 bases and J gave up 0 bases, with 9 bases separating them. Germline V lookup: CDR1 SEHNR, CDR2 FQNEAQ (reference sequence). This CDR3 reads CASRTGRSGNTIYF. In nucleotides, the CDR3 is TGTGCCAGCAGGACGGGGCGCTCTGGAAACACCATATATTTT.

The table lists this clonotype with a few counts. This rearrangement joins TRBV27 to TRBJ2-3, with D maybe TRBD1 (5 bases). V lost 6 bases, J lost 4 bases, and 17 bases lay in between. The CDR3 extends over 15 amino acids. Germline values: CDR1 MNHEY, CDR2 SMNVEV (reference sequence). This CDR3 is CASSLGQGGADTQYF. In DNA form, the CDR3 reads TGTGCCAGCAGCCTGGGGCAGGGTGGAGCAGATACGCAGTATTTT.